This T cell receptor beta chain derives from a study of T cell clonality in common variable immunodeficiency. V lost 2 bases to trimming and J lost 4 bases, with 8 bases between them. The CDR3 is 13 amino acids. From germline, CDR1 is SGHAT and CDR2 FQNNGV. This clone was seen a few times. No antigen is known for it. The read terminates 3 residues ahead of where the CDR3 ends, so the germline J gene completes it. Profiled with immunoSEQ multiplex PCR; TCRdb holds only in-frame clones, not every one. This sample has under 45,000 clones and no singletons, with roughly a tenth in the ten largest. Overall study results and limits: Shared TCRbeta clones were fewer between CVID subjects than controls. Fewer deletions and N-nucleotide insertions were reportedly seen in common variable immunodeficiency TCR beta sequences. CVID patient heterogeneity limited repertoire-clinical complication correlations.

This clonotype was obtained from a person aged 18 to 70 in good health. The J gene is TRBJ1-1, the V gene TRBV11-2; D gene ambiguous. The sequenced sample consisted of peripheral blood mononuclear cells. The CDR3 loop is CASSLPLGTEAFF. The sequenced part of the CDR3 DNA is TGTGCCAGCAGCTTACCCCTAGGCACTGAA.